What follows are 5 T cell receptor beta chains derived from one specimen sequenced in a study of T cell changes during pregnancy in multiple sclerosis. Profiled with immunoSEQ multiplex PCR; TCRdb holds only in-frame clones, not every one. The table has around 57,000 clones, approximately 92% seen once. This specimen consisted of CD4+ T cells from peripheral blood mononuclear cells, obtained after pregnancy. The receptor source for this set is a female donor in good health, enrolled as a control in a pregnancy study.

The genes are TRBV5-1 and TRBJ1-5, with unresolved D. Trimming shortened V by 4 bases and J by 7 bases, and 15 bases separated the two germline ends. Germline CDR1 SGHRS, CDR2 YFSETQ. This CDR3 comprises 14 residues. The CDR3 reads CASSPNLGGQPQHF. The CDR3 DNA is TGCGCCAGCAGCCCGAACCTTGGCGGACAGCCCCAGCATTTT.

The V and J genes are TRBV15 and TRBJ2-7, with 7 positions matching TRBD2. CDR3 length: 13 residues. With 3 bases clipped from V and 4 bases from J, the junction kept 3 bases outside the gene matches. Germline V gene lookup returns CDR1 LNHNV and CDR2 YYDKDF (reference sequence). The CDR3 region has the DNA TGTGCCACCAGCAGGGGAGGGAATTACGAGCAGTACTTC. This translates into CATSRGGNYEQYF.

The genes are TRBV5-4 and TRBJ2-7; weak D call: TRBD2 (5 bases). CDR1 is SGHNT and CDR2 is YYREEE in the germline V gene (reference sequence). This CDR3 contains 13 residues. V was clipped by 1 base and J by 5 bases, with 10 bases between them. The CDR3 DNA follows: TGTGCCAGCAGCTTGTCCCAGAGGGACGAGCAGTACTTC. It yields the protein CASSLSQRDEQYF. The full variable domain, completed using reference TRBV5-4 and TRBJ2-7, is ETGVTQSPTHLIKTRGQQVTLRCSSQSGHNTVSWYQQALGQGPQFIFQYYREEENGRGNFPPRFSGLQFPNYSSELNVNALELDDSALYLCASSLSQRDEQYFGPGTRLTVT.

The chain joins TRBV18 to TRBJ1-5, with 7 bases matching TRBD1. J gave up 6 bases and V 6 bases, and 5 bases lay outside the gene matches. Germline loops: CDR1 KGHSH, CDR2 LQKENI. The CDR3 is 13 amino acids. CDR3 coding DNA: TGTGCCAGCTCCCAGGGACAGCGTCAGCCCCAGCATTTT. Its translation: CASSQGQRQPQHF.

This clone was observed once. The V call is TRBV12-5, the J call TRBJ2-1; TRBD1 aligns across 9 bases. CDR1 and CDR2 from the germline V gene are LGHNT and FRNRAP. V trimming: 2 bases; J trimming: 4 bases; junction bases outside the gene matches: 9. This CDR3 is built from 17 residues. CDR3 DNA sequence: TGTGCTAGTGGTTTGTTCCCGGGGACAGGGATTTACAATGAGCAGTTCTTC. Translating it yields CASGLFPGTGIYNEQFF.